Below are 28 T cell receptor beta chains sequenced from a single sample in a study of blood T cell repertoires in COVID-19. Produced via immunoSEQ multiplex PCR; TCRdb's table is partial and in-frame only. The profile covers 100,000 or so clones, with just under 95% appearing a single time and around 6% taken by the ten largest. Sequenced input: peripheral blood. The source is a man between 65 and 85 years old with acute or convalescent COVID-19.

This clone was recorded a few times. The V call is TRBV6-5, the J call TRBJ1-2; the D gene is possibly TRBD1 (6 bases). V shed 6 bases and J shed 4 bases, with 12 bases lying between them. The CDR3 runs 13 residues. The germline CDR1 and CDR2 sequences are MNHEY and SVGAGI. CDR3 sequence (DNA): TGTGCCAGCAGCATCGACAGGAGCTATGGCTACACCTTC. Protein: CASSIDRSYGYTF.

Only one count was recorded for this clone. V is TRBV5-4 and J is TRBJ2-1; 8 bases fit TRBD2. Germline CDR1 and CDR2: SGHNT and YYREEE (reference sequence). The CDR3 is 14 residues long. Losses at the gene ends were 4 bases for V and 10 bases for J; bases not matched to a gene: 10. The CDR3 loop is CASSTGGPFAEQFF. The CDR3 DNA reads TGTGCCAGCAGCACGGGAGGGCCATTCGCAGAGCAGTTCTTC.

CDR3 amino acids: CASSYGEARGEKLFF. The DNA of the CDR3 is TGTGCCAGCAGTTACGGCGAGGCACGGGGTGAAAAACTGTTTTTT. The V gene is TRBV6-5, the J gene TRBJ1-4; D gene uncertain. Germline V gene sequence: CDR1 MNHEY, CDR2 SVGAGI. The CDR3 totals 15 residues. Trimming shortened V by 2 bases and J by 7 bases, and 14 bases separated the two germline ends.

The chain links TRBV18 to TRBJ1-6; no clear D gene. Germline V gene sequence: CDR1 KGHSH, CDR2 LQKENI. This CDR3 is built from 13 residues. V lost 4 bases and J lost 7, with 8 bases in between. The CDR3 DNA is TGTGCCAGCTCACGGGAGGAGAATTCACCCCTCCACTTT. Protein sequence: CASSREENSPLHF.

This chain uses TRBV30 with TRBJ2-3; 12 nucleotides line up with TRBD2. This CDR3 is built from 17 residues. The germline CDR1 and CDR2 sequences are GTSNPN and SVGIG (reference sequence). Losses at the gene ends were 0 bases for V and 5 bases for J; bases not matched to a gene: 9. CDR3 in DNA: TGTGCCTGGAGTGTACGGCCTAGCGGGGGGGCCAAAGATACGCAGTATTTT. It codes for CAWSVRPSGGAKDTQYF.

J is TRBJ1-4 and V is TRBV5-4; D unclear. Trimming pared 2 bases from V and 3 bases from J, leaving 8 bases between. Germline CDR1 is SGHNT and CDR2 is YYREEE (reference sequence). This CDR3 is built from 14 residues. The CDR3 DNA reads as TGTGCCAGCAGCTTTGGAGGGCCTAATGAAAAACTGTTTTTT. Amino acid sequence: CASSFGGPNEKLFF. Combining the CDR3 with reference TRBV5-4 and TRBJ1-4 gives the whole variable domain ETGVTQSPTHLIKTRGQQVTLRCSSQSGHNTVSWYQQALGQGPQFIFQYYREEENGRGNFPPRFSGLQFPNYSSELNVNALELDDSALYLCASSFGGPNEKLFFGSGTQLSVL.

The gene calls are TRBV11-3 and TRBJ2-5; a weak D match, TRBD2 (5 bases). The CDR3 sequence is 14 residues long. V was pared by 5 bases and J by 5 bases, with 15 bases between. The germline gives CDR1 SGHNT, CDR2 YENEEA. The DNA for the CDR3 is TGTGCCAGCAGCCCCAGCCGGGGTGTGGAGACCCAGTACTTC. Amino acids: CASSPSRGVETQYF.

The chain recombines TRBV4-2 with TRBJ2-1, with TRBD2 matching over 9 bases. After removal of 0 bases from V and 9 bases from J, the junction contained 9 bases not matched to a gene. In germline, CDR1 is LGHNA, CDR2 YNFKEQ. The CDR3 loop spans 16 amino acids. DNA for the CDR3: TGTGCCAGCAGCCAAGAGACCGGACTAGCGCGCCCTGAGCAGTTCTTC. This gives the protein CASSQETGLARPEQFF.

V is TRBV6-5 and J is TRBJ1-1; TRBD1 matches 12 bases. This CDR3 has 15 amino acids. Germline V gene sequence: CDR1 MNHEY, CDR2 SVGAGI. V shed 5 bases and J 7 bases; nucleotides not matched to a gene: 8. CDR3 sequence (DNA): TGTGCCAGCAGTCCTTGGGGACAGGGGGCCGTTGAAGCTTTCTTT. It yields the protein CASSPWGQGAVEAFF.

The CDR3 reads CASNPIAGPTNYGYTF. The CDR3 DNA reads as TGTGCCAGCAACCCCATTGCGGGGCCTACTAACTATGGCTACACCTTC. The genes are TRBV27 and TRBJ1-2; D is perhaps TRBD1 (5 bases). The CDR3 has 16 residues. Trimming shortened V by 7 bases and J by 0 bases, and 18 bases separated the two germline ends. CDR1 MNHEY and CDR2 SMNVEV come from the germline V gene (reference sequence).

V and J are TRBV7-3 and TRBJ2-3; perhaps TRBD2 as D (5 bases). Germline V gives CDR1 SGHTA, CDR2 FQGTGA. This CDR3 contains 13 residues. V lost 6 bases, J lost 3 bases, and 10 bases lay in between. CDR3 in DNA: TGTGCCAGCAGTTATCTAGCAACAGATACGCAGTATTTT. As protein: CASSYLATDTQYF.

The chain couples TRBV7-7 to TRBJ2-6; TRBD2 matches at 9 bases. This CDR3 comprises 17 residues. Per germline, CDR1 SSHAT and CDR2 FNYEAQ (reference sequence). J was trimmed by 1 base and V by 6 bases; bases with no gene match: 7. This CDR3 reads CASSPGTSLSGANVLTF. In nucleotides, the CDR3 is TGTGCCAGCAGTCCCGGGACTAGCTTATCTGGGGCCAACGTCCTGACTTTC.

This chain joins TRBV5-1 and TRBJ2-2; D is unresolved. V was cut by 2 bases and J by 0 bases, with 8 bases left in between. The CDR3 covers 15 residues. In germline, CDR1 is SGHRS, CDR2 YFSETQ. CDR3 sequence (DNA): TGCGCCAGCAGCTTCCGGAGACCGAACACCGGGGAGCTGTTTTTT. Residues: CASSFRRPNTGELFF.

The gene calls are TRBV6-5 and TRBJ2-2, with TRBD1 as a possible D gene (5 bases). This CDR3 is built from 13 residues. V was shortened by 6 bases and J by 7 bases, with 12 bases between the two germline ends. Germline V gene sequence: CDR1 MNHEY, CDR2 SVGAGI. Written as DNA, the CDR3 is TGTGCCAGCAGCAAACAGGAAGTCGGGGAGCTGTTTTTT. Translating gives CASSKQEVGELFF.

The gene calls are TRBV5-4 and TRBJ2-2; D is possibly TRBD1 (6 bases). The germline gives CDR1 SGHNT, CDR2 YYREEE (reference sequence). CDR3 length: 16 amino acids. Between the trimmed V and J ends, which lost 4 bases and 0 bases, there was a span of 13 bases. The CDR3 sequence is CASSPPGHTNTGELFF. The CDR3 DNA follows: TGTGCCAGCAGCCCGCCGGGACACACGAACACCGGGGAGCTGTTTTTT. The full variable domain, completed using reference TRBV5-4 and TRBJ2-2, is ETGVTQSPTHLIKTRGQQVTLRCSSQSGHNTVSWYQQALGQGPQFIFQYYREEENGRGNFPPRFSGLQFPNYSSELNVNALELDDSALYLCASSPPGHTNTGELFFGEGSRLTVL.

This clone occurred once. The chain carries TRBV6-5 and TRBJ2-7, with 7 bases that match TRBD1. Germline lookup yields CDR1 MNHEY and CDR2 SVGAGI. V dropped 5 bases and J dropped 9; count of bases not matched to a gene: 7. There are 12 residues in the CDR3. Here the CDR3 DNA reads TGTGCCAGCAGTCTAGGACAGGACGGGCAGTACTTC. It yields the protein CASSLGQDGQYF.

This clone was observed a few times. This sequence joins TRBV7-8 and TRBJ2-5, with 15 bases that match TRBD2. The CDR3 has 16 amino acids. Germline CDR1 and CDR2: SGHVS and FQNEAQ. The V segment lost 5 bases and the J segment 7 bases; nucleotides outside the gene matches: 8. This CDR3 reads CASSPRTSGREGTQYF. The CDR3 DNA is TGTGCCAGCAGCCCCAGGACTAGCGGGAGGGAGGGGACCCAGTACTTC.

This chain links TRBV10-3 with TRBJ1-1; 9 bases align to TRBD1. V shed 4 bases and J 6 bases; nucleotides not matched to a gene: 3. The CDR3 length is 13 residues. Germline V gene lookup returns CDR1 ENHRY and CDR2 SYGVKD. CDR3 loop: CAISGGQGAEAFF. CDR3 nucleotides: TGTGCCATCAGTGGGGGACAGGGAGCTGAAGCTTTCTTT.

V usage is TRBV3-1 (or the pseudogene TRBV3-2) and J usage is TRBJ2-7; D is possibly TRBD1 (6 bases). Trimming left V 5 bases short and J 4 bases short, with 9 bases between. Germline assignment: CDR1 LGHDT and CDR2 YNNKEL (reference sequence). CDR3 length equals 12 residues. CDR3 nucleotide sequence: TGTGCCAGCAGCTCCGACAGGTACGAGCAGTACTTC. It encodes CASSSDRYEQYF.

This clone showed up just once. The chain has TRBV19 and TRBJ1-4, with D perhaps TRBD1 (5 bases). This CDR3 has 13 residues. Trimming removed 5 bases from V and 4 bases from J, with 8 bases in between. Germline loops: CDR1 LNHDA, CDR2 SQIVND (reference sequence). In nucleotides, the CDR3 is TGTGCCAGTAGTGACAGTGATAATGAAAAACTGTTTTTT. It codes for CASSDSDNEKLFF. The full variable domain, rest sourced from reference TRBV19 and TRBJ1-4, is DGGITQSPKYLFRKEGQNVTLSCEQNLNHDAMYWYRQDPGQGLRLIYYSQIVNDFQKGDIAEGYSVSREKKESFPLTVTSAQKNPTAFYLCASSDSDNEKLFFGSGTQLSVL.

The table lists this clone with a count of one. This chain connects TRBV5-1 to TRBJ2-2; 10 positions agree with TRBD1. The V gene's germline CDR1 is SGHRS and CDR2 YFSETQ. The CDR3 runs to 15 residues. V lost 4 bases and J lost 5; bases outside the gene matches: 5. CDR3 residues: CASSGGQGPTGELFF. CDR3 coding DNA: TGCGCCAGCAGCGGGGGACAGGGGCCGACCGGGGAGCTGTTTTTT.

This chain uses TRBV28 with TRBJ1-4; D might be TRBD1 (5 bases). Trimming cost V 4 bases and J 5 bases, with 14 bases left between them. This CDR3 contains 15 residues. From germline, CDR1 is MDHEN and CDR2 SYDVKM. The CDR3: CASSYTGRPNEKLFF. CDR3 DNA: TGTGCCAGCAGTTACACAGGTCGACCCAATGAAAAACTGTTTTTT.

There are a few counts of this clone. This chain links TRBV18 with TRBJ1-6; D possibly corresponds to TRBD1 (5 bases). CDR3 length equals 15 residues. Between the trimmed V and J ends, which lost 3 bases and 9 bases, there was a span of 15 bases. Germline V gives CDR1 KGHSH, CDR2 LQKENI. In DNA form, the CDR3 reads TGTGCCAGCTCACCGGGGTCGGGGGACGGTTCACCCCTCCACTTT. Its protein is CASSPGSGDGSPLHF.

This clone was detected a few times. The chain carries TRBV14 and TRBJ1-1, with 7 bases aligning to TRBD1. This CDR3 region has 15 residues. Germline V CDR1 and CDR2: SGHDN, FVKESK. The V and J ends lost 2 bases and 1 base, in that order; junction bases with no gene match: 4. CDR3 in amino acids: CASSQWAGGNTEAFF. CDR3 sequence (DNA): TGTGCCAGCAGCCAATGGGCAGGGGGGAACACTGAAGCTTTCTTT.

CDR3 in amino acids: CAWSRTAGGYTF. The CDR3 DNA reads TGTGCCTGGAGTCGAACAGCAGGCGGCTACACCTTC. The V call is TRBV30, the J call TRBJ1-2, with D unclear. CDR3 length: 12 amino acids. Germline CDR1 and CDR2: GTSNPN and SVGIG (reference sequence). Trimming shortened V by 2 bases and J by 8 bases, and 12 bases separated the two germline ends.

The chain has TRBV24-1 and TRBJ2-7, with D perhaps matching TRBD2 (6 bases). The CDR3 consists of 13 residues. CDR1 and CDR2 (germline): KGHDR, SFDVKD. V was cut by 4 bases and J by 4 bases, with 10 bases left in between. The CDR3 DNA reads as TGTGCCACCAGTGACGGGAGCTTATACGAGCAGTACTTC. Its protein is CATSDGSLYEQYF.

The gene calls are TRBV30 and TRBJ2-3; D may be TRBD2 (6 bases). The V end was cut by 4 bases, the J end by 6 bases, with 17 bases between. CDR1 is GTSNPN and CDR2 is SVGIG in the germline V gene (reference sequence). This CDR3 comprises 14 residues. The CDR3 region is CAWTPVGGSDTQYF. The CDR3, as DNA: TGTGCCTGGACCCCCGTGGGGGGATCGGATACGCAGTATTTT.

The chain has TRBV27 and TRBJ1-6, with D perhaps TRBD1 (6 bases). V was trimmed by 5 bases and J by 2 bases, leaving 16 bases between them. The CDR3 is 17 residues long. Germline-derived CDR1 and CDR2 are MNHEY and SMNVEV (reference sequence). The CDR3 protein is CASSPDWGRTYNSPLHF. The DNA of the CDR3 is TGTGCCAGCAGTCCAGATTGGGGGCGGACCTATAATTCACCCCTCCACTTT.